The 24 T cell receptor beta chains presented below share a single source sample, sequenced in a study of blood T cell repertoires in COVID-19. Measured with immunoSEQ multiplex PCR; TCRdb has only the in-frame clones, and not every one. The sample lists 300,000 or so clones, around 86% seen once, with 1.3% in the top ten. The sequenced sample consisted of peripheral blood. The receptors shown here come from a man between 65 and 85 years old with acute or convalescent COVID-19.

The table lists this clone with a count of one. The chain has TRBV4-3 and TRBJ2-6, with 7 positions matching TRBD1. Germline values: CDR1 LGHNA, CDR2 YSLEER. CDR3 length: 16 residues. V shed 3 bases, J shed 2 bases, and the junction held 4 bases outside the gene matches. This CDR3 is CASSHEGTAGANVLTF. CDR3 nucleotides: TGCGCCAGCAGCCACGAAGGGACAGCTGGGGCCAACGTCCTGACTTTC.

The genes are TRBV12-3 or TRBV12-4 and TRBJ1-1; no definite D call. This CDR3 has 13 residues. The germline V and J ends were trimmed by 5 bases and 4 bases, with 11 bases remaining between them. The DNA of the CDR3 is TGTGCCAGCAGTCTGGCGGGTCCCACTGAAGCTTTCTTT. The encoded protein is CASSLAGPTEAFF.

The chain uses TRBV14 and TRBJ1-2, with D possibly TRBD1 on 6 matching bases. V was pared by 0 bases and J by 7 bases, with 12 bases between. The CDR3 has 14 amino acids. From germline, CDR1 is SGHDN and CDR2 FVKESK. CDR3 residues: CASSQDWGGSGYTF. For the CDR3, the DNA is TGTGCCAGCAGCCAAGATTGGGGGGGCTCTGGCTACACCTTC.

The sample holds a few counts of this clone. The chain couples TRBV5-1 to TRBJ1-2; D gene unclear. Germline lookup yields CDR1 SGHRS and CDR2 YFSETQ. The germline V and J ends were trimmed by 4 bases and 3 bases, with 16 bases remaining between them. The CDR3 has 15 amino acids. The DNA of the CDR3 is TGCGCCAGCAGCCTTCGGCCCGGCGGGGACTATGGCTACACCTTC. Translating gives CASSLRPGGDYGYTF.

The chain employs TRBV28 and TRBJ2-3, with TRBD1 identical over 7 bases. J lost 2 bases, V lost 5 bases, and 7 bases had no gene match. Germline values: CDR1 MDHEN, CDR2 SYDVKM. The CDR3 has 15 residues. CDR3 region: CASSVGTEPTDTQYF. CDR3 bases: TGTGCCAGCAGTGTCGGGACAGAACCCACAGATACGCAGTATTTT. The complete variable domain, with remaining parts taken from reference TRBV28 and TRBJ2-3, reads DVKVTQSSRYLVKRTGEKVFLECVQDMDHENMFWYRQDPGLGLRLIYFSYDVKMKEKGDIPEGYSVSREKKERFSLILESASTNQTSMYLCASSVGTEPTDTQYFGPGTRLTVL.

This sequence joins TRBV5-5 and TRBJ2-7, with TRBD1 matching over 8 bases. Trimming at V came to 6 bases and at J to 2 bases, leaving 7 bases not matched to a gene. CDR3 length: 14 residues. Germline CDR1 SGHKS, CDR2 YYEKEE (reference sequence). In DNA, the CDR3 is TGTGCCAGCACCCTTGACAGGGGTCCCTACGAGCAGTACTTC. Encoded protein: CASTLDRGPYEQYF.

The chain carries TRBV6-6 and TRBJ2-5; 7 bases match TRBD2. CDR3 length equals 14 residues. CDR1 is MNHNY, CDR2 SVGAGI, per germline (reference sequence). J was trimmed by 5 bases and V by 1 base; bases with no gene match: 4. CDR3 in amino acids: CASSYLRGSETQYF. Written as DNA, the CDR3 is TGTGCCAGCAGTTACTTGCGGGGGTCGGAGACCCAGTACTTC.

The V call is TRBV5-1, the J call TRBJ2-5; 7 bases align to TRBD2. Germline CDR1 and CDR2: SGHRS and YFSETQ. Trimming cost V 1 base and J 6 bases; bases outside gene matches: 12. The CDR3 consists of 16 residues. CDR3 region: CASSLSVTGGLQTQYF. In DNA, the CDR3 is TGCGCCAGCAGCTTGAGTGTAACGGGAGGTCTGCAGACCCAGTACTTC.

The chain is built from TRBV6-1 and TRBJ1-6; D remains unclear. The V end was cut by 2 bases, the J end by 5 bases, with 19 bases between. CDR1 is MNHNS and CDR2 is SASEGT in the germline V gene. This CDR3 is built from 18 residues. The CDR3 region is CASSESGFLGGDNSPLHF. CDR3 sequence (DNA): TGTGCCAGCAGTGAAAGCGGGTTTTTGGGTGGGGATAATTCACCCCTCCACTTT.

This clone was seen once. The chain links TRBV24-1 to TRBJ2-1; 8 bases line up with TRBD2. There are 16 residues in the CDR3. Per the germline V gene, CDR1 is KGHDR and CDR2 is SFDVKD. Losses at the gene ends were 5 bases for V and 4 bases for J; bases not matched to a gene: 9. CDR3 region: CATSGQPGLGYNEQFF. The DNA for the CDR3 is TGTGCCACCAGTGGGCAACCGGGACTAGGATACAATGAGCAGTTCTTC.

This chain joins TRBV19 and TRBJ1-2; D is perhaps TRBD1 (5 bases). There are 16 residues in the CDR3. Deletions cut 0 bases from V and 8 bases from J, with 19 bases between. Germline loops: CDR1 LNHDA, CDR2 SQIVND (reference sequence). The CDR3 loop reads CASSIDLQGRMRGYTF. For the CDR3, the DNA is TGTGCCAGTAGTATAGATCTCCAGGGTAGGATGCGAGGCTACACCTTC.

A remark on this clone: This sample also contains other DNA sequences that code for the same CDR3. The genes are TRBV6-1 and TRBJ2-3, with 7 nucleotides matching TRBD1. The J segment lost 2 bases and the V segment lost 3 bases, leaving 2 bases of the junction unmatched. Germline CDR1 MNHNS, CDR2 SASEGT. This CDR3 comprises 14 residues. For the CDR3, the DNA is TGTGCCAGCAGTGAGACAGGGTCCACAGATACGCAGTATTTT. Protein sequence: CASSETGSTDTQYF.

The rearrangement links TRBV7-3 to TRBJ2-2, with D possibly matching TRBD1 (7 bases). Trimming removed 4 bases at V and 5 bases at J, with 17 bases between. Germline assignment: CDR1 SGHTA and CDR2 FQGTGA. This CDR3 comprises 16 residues. CDR3 protein: CASSSPGQTRTGELFF. CDR3 in DNA: TGTGCCAGCAGCTCCCCGGGACAGACTAGAACCGGGGAGCTGTTTTTT.

CDR3 loop: CATSDSRGAQETQYF. The CDR3 DNA reads as TGTGCCACCAGTGACTCCAGGGGGGCCCAAGAGACCCAGTACTTC. The genes are TRBV24-1 and TRBJ2-5, with D possibly being TRBD1 (7 bases). Trimming cost V 4 bases and J 1 base, with 12 bases left between them. CDR3 length equals 15 residues. Germline V lookup: CDR1 KGHDR, CDR2 SFDVKD.

The genes are TRBV9 and TRBJ1-2; D gene ambiguous. The CDR3 contains 15 residues. Germline V gene sequence: CDR1 SGDLS, CDR2 YYNGEE. V was trimmed by 0 bases and J by 0 bases, leaving 9 bases between them. The CDR3 region has the DNA TGTGCCAGCAGCGTAGCCCAGACTACTAACTATGGCTACACCTTC. Protein product: CASSVAQTTNYGYTF.

The chain has TRBV7-2 and TRBJ2-2, with no clear D. The ends were cut back, 5 bases at V and 2 bases at J, with 6 bases in the middle. The CDR3 contains 13 residues. Germline V CDR1 and CDR2: SGHTA, FQGNSA. The CDR3 nucleotides are TGTGCCAGCAGCACTCACAACACCGGGGAGCTGTTTTTT. Residues: CASSTHNTGELFF.

The genes are TRBV27 and TRBJ2-6; TRBD2 aligns across 12 bases. CDR1 and CDR2 (germline): MNHEY, SMNVEV (reference sequence). V was clipped by 6 bases and J by 0 bases; unmatched bases: 0. This CDR3 region has 16 residues. CDR3 in DNA: TGTGCCAGCAGGGGACTAGCGGGCTCTGGGGCCAACGTCCTGACTTTC. Its translation is CASRGLAGSGANVLTF.

This clone was counted only a few times. V is TRBV4-2 and J is TRBJ1-3; tentatively, D is TRBD1 (5 bases). Germline loops: CDR1 LGHNA, CDR2 YNFKEQ. Trimming pared 4 bases from V and 7 bases from J, leaving 20 bases between. CDR3 length: 16 amino acids. CDR3 in DNA: TGTGCCAGCAGCCGAGAGACAGTGGGATCGGCGAACACCATATATTTT. Protein sequence: CASSRETVGSANTIYF.

V is TRBV5-5 and J is TRBJ1-6, with 7 bases fitting TRBD1. The CDR3 length is 15 residues. Germline lookup yields CDR1 SGHKS and CDR2 YYEKEE (reference sequence). The J segment lost 7 bases and the V segment lost 4 bases, leaving 8 bases of the junction unmatched. The CDR3 coding sequence is TGTGCCAGCAGCCCCACGGGACAGCGCAATTCACCCCTCCACTTT. Amino acid sequence: CASSPTGQRNSPLHF.

This rearrangement joins TRBV28 to TRBJ2-7; D perhaps matches TRBD2 (6 bases). Germline V gene data show CDR1 as MDHEN and CDR2 as SYDVKM. This CDR3 region has 13 residues. Deletions cut 3 bases from V and 6 bases from J, with 12 bases between. CDR3 sequence reads: CASSFAGSAEQYF. The CDR3 DNA reads TGTGCCAGCAGTTTCGCGGGGTCCGCCGAGCAGTACTTC. Supplemented by reference TRBV28 and TRBJ2-7, the full variable domain reads DVKVTQSSRYLVKRTGEKVFLECVQDMDHENMFWYRQDPGLGLRLIYFSYDVKMKEKGDIPEGYSVSREKKERFSLILESASTNQTSMYLCASSFAGSAEQYFGPGTRLTVT.

The J gene is TRBJ2-2, the V gene TRBV7-2; no clear D. The CDR3 has 13 residues. In germline, CDR1 is SGHTA, CDR2 FQGNSA. The germline V and J ends were trimmed by 3 bases and 5 bases, with 7 bases remaining between them. The CDR3 spells CASSLAETGELFF. DNA of the CDR3: TGTGCCAGCAGCTTGGCAGAAACCGGGGAGCTGTTTTTT. The complete variable domain, with remaining parts taken from reference TRBV7-2 and TRBJ2-2, reads GAGVSQSPSNKVTEKGKDVELRCDPISGHTALYWYRQSLGQGLEFLIYFQGNSAPDKSGLPSDRFSAERTGGSVSTLTIQRTQQEDSAVYLCASSLAETGELFFGEGSRLTVL.

The V call is TRBV4-3, the J call TRBJ2-2; maybe TRBD1 (7 bases). V was cut by 1 base and J by 4 bases, with 16 bases left in between. Germline V lookup: CDR1 LGHNA, CDR2 YSLEER. The CDR3 loop spans 17 amino acids. CDR3 loop: CASSQVFLQGGTGELFF. The CDR3 bases are TGCGCCAGCAGCCAAGTCTTCCTCCAGGGGGGCACCGGGGAGCTGTTTTTT.

The chain joins TRBV19 to TRBJ1-2, with D perhaps TRBD1 (6 bases). This CDR3 is built from 13 residues. The V gene lost 4 bases and the J gene lost 4 bases, with 10 bases spanning the gap. In germline, CDR1 is LNHDA, CDR2 SQIVND (reference sequence). The chain's CDR3 is CASSTTGFYGYTF. As DNA, the CDR3 is TGTGCCAGTAGTACGACAGGATTCTATGGCTACACCTTC.

The gene calls are TRBV18 and TRBJ1-5, with 8 bases fitting TRBD1. The V gene end was trimmed by 6 bases and the J gene end by 6 bases; junction bases not matched to a gene: 4. The CDR3 has 13 amino acids. Germline V gives CDR1 KGHSH, CDR2 LQKENI. CDR3 protein: CASSSGQGQPQHF. The CDR3, as DNA: TGTGCCAGCTCGTCCGGACAGGGTCAGCCCCAGCATTTT.